Each of the 31 T cell receptor beta chains below was sequenced from the same sample in a study of PD-1 blockade in classical Hodgkin lymphoma. Exposure to brentuximab vedotin varied, and each patient had relapsed following autologous stem cell transplantation. This table comes from immunoSEQ multiplex PCR, and its TCRdb copy is limited to in-frame clones, with some not included. The sample has 40,000 to 65,000 clones; approximately 81% are singletons. The sample in question was peripheral blood mononuclear cells (PBMCs), obtained at baseline. These receptors were collected from a human donor with classical Hodgkin lymphoma.

This chain links TRBV14 with TRBJ1-3; perhaps TRBD1 as D (5 bases). Germline V lookup: CDR1 SGHDN, CDR2 FVKESK. Trimming removed 4 bases at V and 2 bases at J, with 21 bases between. The CDR3 has 18 residues. The CDR3 DNA is TGTGCCAGCAGCCGAAGCGGGGACGGACGCCGGGCTGGAAACACCATATATTTT. It specifies CASSRSGDGRRAGNTIYF.

The chain links TRBV14 to TRBJ1-1; D is unresolved. The CDR3 contains 13 residues. Per the germline V gene, CDR1 is SGHDN and CDR2 is FVKESK. Trimming shortened V by 2 bases and J by 11 bases, and 15 bases separated the two germline ends. CDR3 region: CASSQIGTVEAFF. The DNA for the CDR3 is TGTGCCAGCAGCCAAATCGGCACTGTGGAGGCTTTCTTT.

The rearrangement joins TRBV5-4 to TRBJ2-7, with 11 nucleotides matching TRBD1. CDR1 and CDR2 from the germline V gene are SGHNT and YYREEE (reference sequence). Trimming removed 0 bases from V and 4 bases from J; junction bases left unmatched: 9. The CDR3 runs 17 residues. The CDR3 nucleotides are TGTGCCAGCAGCTTGGGGGGGACAGGGGGAAGGGGATACGAGCAGTACTTC. Protein: CASSLGGTGGRGYEQYF.

Worth noting for this clone: Other DNA sequences in the sample encode the same CDR3. V gene TRBV19 combines with J gene TRBJ1-1, with TRBD1 as a possible D gene (5 bases). CDR1 is LNHDA, CDR2 SQIVND, per germline (reference sequence). The CDR3 totals 13 residues. The germline V and J ends were trimmed by 2 bases and 2 bases, with 6 bases remaining between them. The CDR3 spells CASSITGNTEAFF. The CDR3 nucleotides are TGTGCCAGTAGTATAACAGGTAACACTGAAGCTTTCTTT.

This clone was counted a single time. V is TRBV6-1 and J is TRBJ2-1; 8 bases fit TRBD2. With V trimmed by 1 base and J by 9 bases, 5 bases remained unmatched. CDR3 length equals 14 residues. Germline CDR1 and CDR2: MNHNS and SASEGT. DNA of the CDR3: TGTGCCAGCAGTGAAGGGACTAGCTCCGGTGAGCAGTTCTTC. Residues: CASSEGTSSGEQFF.

This clone has a handful of counts. The V and J genes are TRBV6-1 and TRBJ2-7; D call uncertain. Germline V gene sequence: CDR1 MNHNS, CDR2 SASEGT. V lost 3 bases to trimming and J lost 2 bases, with 17 bases between them. The CDR3 runs to 16 residues. CDR3 residues: CASSEGGRPAAYEQYV. CDR3 sequence (DNA): TGTGCCAGCAGTGAGGGCGGAAGGCCCGCCGCCTACGAGCAGTACGTC.

The count of this clone is one. This rearrangement joins TRBV30 to TRBJ1-1; D uncertain. The CDR3 sequence is 14 residues long. Per the germline V gene, CDR1 is GTSNPN and CDR2 is SVGIG (reference sequence). V gave up 0 bases and J gave up 7 bases, with 15 bases separating them. Here the CDR3 reads CAWSVWGTAVEAFF. The CDR3 DNA reads TGTGCCTGGAGTGTGTGGGGTACCGCTGTTGAAGCTTTCTTT.

The chain employs TRBV20-1 and TRBJ2-1; D call uncertain. The CDR3 spans 11 residues. Trimming took 7 bases from V and 5 from J, leaving 9 bases between them. The V gene's germline CDR1 is DFQATT and CDR2 SNEGSKA (reference sequence). The CDR3 protein is CSGSGDNEQFF. The CDR3 DNA reads TGCAGTGGTAGTGGGGACAATGAGCAGTTCTTC.

The chain combines TRBV27 with TRBJ2-5; D is undetermined. CDR3 length equals 15 residues. CDR1 is MNHEY, CDR2 SMNVEV, per germline (reference sequence). V gave up 2 bases and J gave up 6 bases, with 16 bases separating them. The CDR3 DNA is TGTGCCAGCAGTTTAATCCTCGGCGATCGGCAGACCCAGTACTTC. It is translated as CASSLILGDRQTQYF.

This sequence joins TRBV5-1 and TRBJ2-3; D might be TRBD2 (6 bases). The V gene lost 3 bases and the J gene lost 1 base, with 18 bases spanning the gap. The CDR3 runs to 17 residues. CDR1 SGHRS and CDR2 YFSETQ come from the germline V gene. CDR3 protein: CASSSELRGVGTDTQYF. DNA for the CDR3: TGCGCCAGCAGCTCCGAACTACGCGGGGTGGGCACAGATACGCAGTATTTT. The variable domain in full, with the rest retrieved from reference TRBV5-1 and TRBJ2-3, is KAGVTQTPRYLIKTRGQQVTLSCSPISGHRSVSWYQQTPGQGLQFLFEYFSETQRNKGNFPGRFSGRQFSNSRSEMNVSTLELGDSALYLCASSSELRGVGTDTQYFGPGTRLTVL.

This chain links TRBV5-8 with TRBJ1-2; D is uncertain. Germline V gene data show CDR1 as SGHTS and CDR2 as YDEGEE. Trimming cost V 2 bases and J 6 bases, with 11 bases left between them. The CDR3 has 13 residues. The CDR3 region has the DNA TGTGCCAGCAGCTTTGGGGTGGCGGATGGCTACACCTTC. As protein: CASSFGVADGYTF.

V and J are TRBV11-2 and TRBJ2-3; 9 positions agree with TRBD2. Germline CDR1 and CDR2: SGHAT and FQNNGV. CDR3 length: 17 residues. The trim removed 0 bases at V and 5 bases at J, leaving 9 bases unmatched. CDR3 nucleotide sequence: TGTGCCAGCAGCTTAGATATAGCGGGAGCTCATGGAGATACGCAGTATTTT. Amino acids: CASSLDIAGAHGDTQYF. Filled out from reference TRBV11-2 and TRBJ2-3, the complete variable domain reads EAGVAQSPRYKIIEKRQSVAFWCNPISGHATLYWYQQILGQGPKLLIQFQNNGVVDDSQLPKDRFSAERLKGVDSTLKIQPAKLEDSAVYLCASSLDIAGAHGDTQYFGPGTRLTVL.

The genes are TRBV11-3 and TRBJ2-1; tentatively, D is TRBD1 (6 bases). V was clipped by 5 bases and J by 0 bases, with 11 bases between them. This CDR3 has 15 residues. CDR1 is SGHNT and CDR2 is YENEEA in the germline V gene. CDR3 bases: TGTGCCAGCAGCAAGAACAGGGACTCCTACAATGAGCAGTTCTTC. Its protein is CASSKNRDSYNEQFF.

The gene calls are TRBV7-2 and TRBJ2-1; D call uncertain. This CDR3 is 13 amino acids long. Germline loops: CDR1 SGHTA, CDR2 FQGNSA. Between the trimmed V and J ends, which lost 4 bases and 6 bases, there was a span of 10 bases. The CDR3 nucleotides are TGTGCCAGCAGCTCCCGTGTTGGCAATGAGCAGTTCTTC. Residues: CASSSRVGNEQFF.

The chain employs TRBV4-1 and TRBJ2-7; D gene uncertain. The CDR3 totals 15 residues. The germline V gene has CDR1 MGHRA and CDR2 YSYEKL. Trimming stripped 1 base from V and 0 bases from J, with 10 bases between. The CDR3 region has the DNA TGCGCCAGCAGCCAAGGTAACCGTTACTCCTACGAGCAGTACTTC. Translation gives CASSQGNRYSYEQYF.

CDR3 sequence: CASSLIGGLEGYTF. The CDR3 nucleotides are TGCGCCAGCAGCCTCATAGGGGGGCTCGAGGGCTACACCTTC. V is TRBV5-1 and J is TRBJ1-2, with a tentative D call TRBD1 (6 bases). Between the trimmed V and J ends, which lost 4 bases and 8 bases, there was a span of 18 bases. Germline V gives CDR1 SGHRS, CDR2 YFSETQ. This CDR3 has 14 residues.

The gene calls are TRBV5-6 and TRBJ2-7, with TRBD2 matching 12 bases. Germline V CDR1 and CDR2: SGHDT, YYEEEE. The length of the CDR3 is 15 residues. V dropped 3 bases and J dropped 3; count of bases not matched to a gene: 4. Here the CDR3 DNA reads TGTGCCAGCAGCTCCCTAGCGGGAGGGAACTACGAGCAGTACGTC. This gives the protein CASSSLAGGNYEQYV.

The rearrangement links TRBV6-5 to TRBJ2-5; D unresolved. V lost 5 bases and J lost 7, with 8 bases in between. This CDR3 has 11 residues. Germline-derived CDR1 and CDR2 are MNHEY and SVGAGI. The CDR3 loop is CASSQVGTQYF. The CDR3, as DNA: TGTGCCAGCAGTCAGGTGGGGACCCAGTACTTC.

The rearrangement uses TRBV14 and TRBJ2-7; no firm D call. The CDR3 runs to 16 residues. Trimming stripped 4 bases from V and 5 bases from J, with 21 bases between. Germline lookup yields CDR1 SGHDN and CDR2 FVKESK. The CDR3 sequence is CASSPPQVYPRDEQYF. The CDR3 nucleotides are TGTGCCAGCAGCCCCCCTCAGGTCTACCCTAGAGACGAGCAGTACTTC.

This chain uses TRBV27 with TRBJ1-5; D perhaps matches TRBD1 (6 bases). CDR1 is MNHEY and CDR2 is SMNVEV in the germline V gene (reference sequence). CDR3 length equals 15 residues. Trimming left V 5 bases short and J 2 bases short, with 13 bases between. As DNA, the CDR3 is TGTGCCAGCAGTCTCCGGGGGGCCGGCAATCAGCCCCAGCATTTT. Translated, it gives CASSLRGAGNQPQHF.

The chain carries TRBV9 and TRBJ2-5; a possible D gene is TRBD2 (6 bases). The CDR3 covers 16 residues. From germline, CDR1 is SGDLS and CDR2 YYNGEE. Trimming pared 1 base from V and 2 bases from J, leaving 15 bases between. CDR3 sequence (DNA): TGTGCCAGCAGCGTATCCCCCCGGGACTCACAAGAGACCCAGTACTTC. Residues: CASSVSPRDSQETQYF.

The chain employs TRBV29-1 and TRBJ2-5; a weak D match, TRBD1 (6 bases). V lost 7 bases to trimming and J lost 5 bases, with 26 bases between them. Germline V gene sequence: CDR1 SQVTM, CDR2 ANQGSEA. CDR3 length: 16 residues. The CDR3 DNA reads as TGCAGCGCAGCCCCAGGGGTCTGGTCATTGCGGGAGACCCAGTACTTC. As protein: CSAAPGVWSLRETQYF.

The V gene is TRBV19, the J gene TRBJ1-2; no firm D call. Deletions cut 5 bases from V and 7 bases from J, with 26 bases between. CDR3 length: 17 amino acids. In germline, CDR1 is LNHDA, CDR2 SQIVND (reference sequence). The CDR3 loop reads CASSAGRVTVGVGGYTF. For the CDR3, the DNA is TGTGCCAGTAGTGCCGGGAGGGTCACTGTCGGGGTTGGTGGCTACACCTTC.

The J gene is TRBJ1-5, the V gene TRBV19; no clear D gene. The CDR3 runs 14 residues. Between the trimmed V and J ends, which lost 7 bases and 3 bases, there was a span of 13 bases. Germline CDR1 is LNHDA and CDR2 is SQIVND (reference sequence). CDR3 in amino acids: CASKYSGHNQPQHF. In DNA, the CDR3 is TGTGCCAGTAAATATTCTGGGCACAATCAGCCCCAGCATTTT.

The chain recombines TRBV10-3 with TRBJ1-6; D unclear. CDR3 length: 12 amino acids. Trimming shortened V by 5 bases and J by 5 bases, and 4 bases separated the two germline ends. Germline V gene sequence: CDR1 ENHRY, CDR2 SYGVKD. Here the CDR3 reads CAISSNNSPLHF. In DNA form, the CDR3 reads TGTGCCATCAGTTCAAATAATTCACCCCTCCACTTT.

The genes are TRBV6-5 and TRBJ1-2, with TRBD1 identical over 7 bases. The V gene end was trimmed by 3 bases and the J gene end by 4 bases; junction bases not matched to a gene: 5. Germline assignment: CDR1 MNHEY and CDR2 SVGAGI. The length of the CDR3 is 14 residues. The CDR3 is CASSYHRGSYGYTF. The CDR3 DNA sequence: TGTGCCAGCAGTTATCACAGGGGTAGCTATGGCTACACCTTC.

The chain is built from TRBV4-1 and TRBJ2-4; D may be TRBD1 (5 bases). Deletions cut 1 base from V and 3 bases from J, with 16 bases between. CDR1 and CDR2 from the germline V gene are MGHRA and YSYEKL. The CDR3 is 17 amino acids. This CDR3 reads CASSQGRQGLFKNIQYF. The CDR3 nucleotides read TGCGCCAGCAGCCAAGGGCGGCAGGGTTTGTTCAAAAACATTCAGTACTTC.

This clone was recorded a few times. The chain's CDR3 is CAISGSLGLSGANVLTF. Written as DNA, the CDR3 is TGTGCCATCAGCGGGTCCCTGGGGCTCTCTGGGGCCAACGTCCTGACTTTC. This chain links TRBV10-3 with TRBJ2-6, with a weak D call TRBD1 (5 bases). Trimming removed 6 bases from V and 0 bases from J, with 15 bases in between. Germline V gene lookup returns CDR1 ENHRY and CDR2 SYGVKD. The CDR3 has 17 amino acids.

The rearrangement uses TRBV5-1 and TRBJ2-5; 10 bases fit TRBD2. J gave up 3 bases and V 0 bases, and 2 bases lay outside the gene matches. The CDR3 spans 15 residues. Germline V gene sequence: CDR1 SGHRS, CDR2 YFSETQ. The CDR3 nucleotides read TGCGCCAGCAGCTTGGTAGCGGGAGGCGAAGAGACCCAGTACTTC. As protein: CASSLVAGGEETQYF.

The chain combines TRBV6-5 with TRBJ2-5; D tentatively fits TRBD1 or TRBD2 (5 bases each). The V and J ends lost 4 bases and 4 bases respectively, with 16 bases between them. CDR3 length equals 15 residues. CDR1 is MNHEY, CDR2 SVGAGI, per germline. CDR3 sequence (DNA): TGTGCCAGCAGTTCACTGGGACGGGCGGGAGAGACCCAGTACTTC. It codes for CASSSLGRAGETQYF.

The chain combines TRBV11-3 with TRBJ2-1; 14 positions agree with TRBD2. The CDR3 loop spans 17 amino acids. Germline CDR1 is SGHNT and CDR2 is YENEEA. The J segment lost 10 bases and the V segment lost 4 bases, leaving 12 bases of the junction unmatched. In DNA form, the CDR3 reads TGTGCCAGCAGCTCGCCTCCGACTAGCGGGAGGGAAAACGAGCAGTTCTTC. Protein product: CASSSPPTSGRENEQFF.